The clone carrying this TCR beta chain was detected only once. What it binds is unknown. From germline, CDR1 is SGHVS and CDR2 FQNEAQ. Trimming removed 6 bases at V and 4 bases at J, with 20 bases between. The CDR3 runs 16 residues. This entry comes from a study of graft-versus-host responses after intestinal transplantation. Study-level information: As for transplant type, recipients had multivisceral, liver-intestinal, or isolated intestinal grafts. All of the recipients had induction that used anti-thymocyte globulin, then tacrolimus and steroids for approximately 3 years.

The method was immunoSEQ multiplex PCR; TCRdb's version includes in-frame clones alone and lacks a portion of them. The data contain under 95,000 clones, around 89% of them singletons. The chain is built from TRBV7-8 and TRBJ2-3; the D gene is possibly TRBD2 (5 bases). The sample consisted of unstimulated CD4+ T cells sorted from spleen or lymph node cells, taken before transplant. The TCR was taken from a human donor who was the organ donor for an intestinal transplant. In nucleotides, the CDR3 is TGTGCCAGCAGACCCCCGACGAGGGCGCGCGCAGATACGCAGTATTTT. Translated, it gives CASRPPTRARADTQYF.